This T cell receptor (beta chain) was recovered during a study of post-analysis software for immune sequencing data. On the study more broadly: In terms of disease course, relapsing-remitting, secondary progressive and progressive-relapsing multiple sclerosis were included.

The sample holds one count of this clonotype. Its antigen is unknown. The junction differs from germline at one of its ends, possibly a read error. CDR1 is LNHDA and CDR2 is SQIVND in the germline V gene (reference sequence). The CDR3 runs to 14 residues. Researchers reported that TCR beta cDNA libraries carried unique molecular identifiers. TCRdb re-derived calls from the PCR reads in MiXCR, one entry per CDR3 protein. This sample has 350,000 to 450,000 distinct CDR3 sequences, with less than 35% found just once. Study-wide points: F-measure co-clustering was strong for batch-matched samples. About five TRBV segments were more frequent in patients than controls; TRBV5-6, TRBV5-1 and TRBV20-1 belonged to this group.

J is TRBJ2-2 and V is TRBV19; D is unresolved. The sequenced sample was blood. This TCR came from a girl under 18 with multiple sclerosis. CDR3 DNA: TGTGCTAGTAGTAGTGGCCAGAACACCGGGGAGCTGTTTTTT. It yields the protein CASSSGQNTGELFF. The variable domain in full, completed from reference TRBV19 and TRBJ2-2, reads DGGITQSPKYLFRKEGQNVTLSCEQNLNHDAMYWYRQDPGQGLRLIYYSQIVNDFQKGDIAEGYSVSREKKESFPLTVTSAQKNPTAFYLCASSSGQNTGELFFGEGSRLTVL.